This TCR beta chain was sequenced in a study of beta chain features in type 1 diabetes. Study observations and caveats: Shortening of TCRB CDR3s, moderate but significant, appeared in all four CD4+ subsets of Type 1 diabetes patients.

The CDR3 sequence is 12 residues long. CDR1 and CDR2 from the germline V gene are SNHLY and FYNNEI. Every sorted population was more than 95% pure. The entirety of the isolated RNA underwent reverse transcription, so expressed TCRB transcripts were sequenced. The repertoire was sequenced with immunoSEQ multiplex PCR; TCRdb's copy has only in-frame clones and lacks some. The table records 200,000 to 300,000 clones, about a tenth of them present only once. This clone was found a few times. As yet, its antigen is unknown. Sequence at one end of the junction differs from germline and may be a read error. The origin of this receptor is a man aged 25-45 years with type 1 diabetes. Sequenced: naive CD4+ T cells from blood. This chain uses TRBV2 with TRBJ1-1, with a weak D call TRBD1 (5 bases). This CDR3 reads CASGEQAFKAFF. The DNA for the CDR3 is TGTGCCAGCGGTGAACAGGCCTTTAAAGCTTTCTTT.